Described below is a single T cell receptor (beta chain) sequence and its context. This CDR3 region has 16 residues. V dropped 3 bases and J dropped 6; count of bases not matched to a gene: 13. Germline V lookup: CDR1 SGHRS, CDR2 YFSETQ. The source of the sample is a study of shared clonotypes between healthy human individuals. Study summary: Samples came from a couple of female and a few male donors aged 18 to 49.

Method: immunoSEQ multiplex PCR; TCRdb's copy keeps in-frame clones and lacks some. The table lists about 640,000 clones, 55% to 75% of them singletons. The gene calls are TRBV5-1 and TRBJ2-7; 9 bases align to TRBD1. The material sequenced was memory CD4+ T cells sorted from blood. Subset here: CD45RA-negative fraction. The sequence came from a woman between 25 and 40 years old in good health. In DNA form, the CDR3 reads TGCGCCAGCAGCTCCAATTTCGGGACAGGGTTTGGCGAGCAGTACTTC. Translation gives CASSSNFGTGFGEQYF.